This TCR beta chain is from a study of cytomegalovirus exposure and HLA in healthy donors. General observations from the study: Later work showed greater clonal expansion in HLA-associated TCR beta chains than in equally common others. Many donors shared some public TCRs, even though most TCR sequences were rare.

The ends were cut back, 5 bases at V and 2 bases at J, with 10 bases in the middle. The CDR3 extends over 14 amino acids. CDR1 is LNHNV, CDR2 YYDKDF, per germline (reference sequence). As concerns this clone: Its target is not known.

The primer mix had 60 Vbeta and 13 Jbeta primers. Produced via immunoSEQ multiplex PCR; TCRdb's table is partial and in-frame only. The data show 150,000 to 200,000 clones, 76% seen once. V gene TRBV15 combines with J gene TRBJ1-3; a possible D gene is TRBD1 (5 bases). Input material: PBMCs. This sequence was found in a woman younger than 45 in good health and CMV-seropositive. The CDR3 nucleotides read TGTGCCACCAGCCCAGGGTCCGCTGGAAACACCATATATTTT. Amino acids: CATSPGSAGNTIYF.